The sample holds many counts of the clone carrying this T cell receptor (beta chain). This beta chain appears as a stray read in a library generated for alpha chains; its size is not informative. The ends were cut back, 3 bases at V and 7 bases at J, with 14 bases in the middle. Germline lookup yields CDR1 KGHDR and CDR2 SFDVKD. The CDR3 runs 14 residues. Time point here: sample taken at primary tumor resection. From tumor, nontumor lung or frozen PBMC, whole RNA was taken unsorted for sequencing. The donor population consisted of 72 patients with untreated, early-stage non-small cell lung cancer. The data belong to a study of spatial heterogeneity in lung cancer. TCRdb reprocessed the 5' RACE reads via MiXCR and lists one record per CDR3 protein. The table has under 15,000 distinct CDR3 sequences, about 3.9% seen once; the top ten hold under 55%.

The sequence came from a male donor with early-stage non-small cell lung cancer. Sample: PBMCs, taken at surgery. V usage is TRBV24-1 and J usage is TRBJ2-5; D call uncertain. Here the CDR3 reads CATSDEAGIGTQYF. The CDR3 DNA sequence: TGTGCCACCAGTGATGAGGCAGGTATAGGGACCCAGTACTTC.